The 13 T cell receptor beta chains given below trace back to one sample, sequenced in a study of blood T cell repertoires in COVID-19. Only in-frame clones appear in the TCRdb table, and some are missing; sequencing was by immunoSEQ multiplex PCR. This table holds a few hundred thousand clones, roughly 87% found once. Sequencing was performed on peripheral blood. The receptors were gathered from a man between 18 and 29 years old with active or convalescent COVID-19.

The table lists this clone with a count of one. The V call is TRBV15, the J call TRBJ2-5, with D tentatively TRBD1 (5 bases). Germline assignment: CDR1 LNHNV and CDR2 YYDKDF (reference sequence). The CDR3 is made up of 13 amino acids. V was trimmed by 2 bases and J by 5 bases, leaving 9 bases between them. CDR3 amino acids: CATSRRGSETQYF. CDR3 coding DNA: TGTGCCACCAGCAGAAGGGGTAGCGAGACCCAGTACTTC.

The chain uses TRBV19 and TRBJ1-5; possible D gene TRBD1, 6 bases. There are 14 residues in the CDR3. Germline V gene data show CDR1 as LNHDA and CDR2 as SQIVND (reference sequence). Between the trimmed V and J ends, which lost 6 bases and 4 bases, there was a span of 13 bases. The CDR3 DNA is TGTGCCAGTAGCTACGACGGACAGAATCAGCCCCAGCATTTT. It yields the protein CASSYDGQNQPQHF.

This chain joins TRBV7-9 and TRBJ2-1, with TRBD2 identical over 7 bases. The CDR3 consists of 16 residues. Trimming took 1 base from V and 4 from J; bases not matched to a gene: 7. Germline CDR1 is SEHNR and CDR2 is FQNEAQ (reference sequence). CDR3 region: CASSLEASGDYNEQFF. The DNA of the CDR3 is TGTGCCAGCAGCTTAGAGGCTAGCGGAGATTACAATGAGCAGTTCTTC.

The chain carries TRBV28 and TRBJ2-7; D is uncertain. V was trimmed by 3 bases and J by 4 bases, leaving 16 bases between them. This CDR3 is built from 15 residues. Germline V CDR1 and CDR2: MDHEN, SYDVKM. The CDR3 loop is CASSFFSSSGYEQYF. Here the CDR3 DNA reads TGTGCCAGCAGTTTCTTCTCTAGTTCTGGTTACGAGCAGTACTTC.

This sequence joins TRBV6-5 and TRBJ2-6; possible D gene TRBD1, 5 bases. The CDR3 is made up of 16 amino acids. V was cut by 2 bases and J by 4 bases, with 12 bases left in between. Germline assignment: CDR1 MNHEY and CDR2 SVGAGI. The DNA of the CDR3 is TGTGCCAGCAGTTACCGGCAGGGTACCGGGGCCAACGTCCTGACTTTC. Translation: CASSYRQGTGANVLTF.

This clone has ten or more counts. The chain employs TRBV7-2 and TRBJ2-6; D is uncertain. CDR3 length equals 16 residues. Germline lookup yields CDR1 SGHTA and CDR2 FQGNSA. With 2 bases removed from V and 2 bases from J, the gap between germline ends came to 10 bases. CDR3 residues: CASSLRVVTGANVLTF. As DNA, the CDR3 is TGTGCCAGCAGCTTAAGAGTAGTTACTGGGGCCAACGTCCTGACTTTC.

This chain connects TRBV24-1 to TRBJ2-7; D unresolved. The V gene's germline CDR1 is KGHDR and CDR2 SFDVKD. The CDR3 covers 15 residues. Trimming pared 4 bases from V and 1 base from J, leaving 13 bases between. DNA of the CDR3: TGTGCCACCAGTGAAGGAGAAGCGTTTTCCTACGAGCAGTACTTC. This translates into CATSEGEAFSYEQYF.

The V and J genes are TRBV6-1 and TRBJ2-3; D might be TRBD2 (7 bases). The V gene lost 1 base and the J gene lost 15 bases, with 17 bases spanning the gap. Germline-derived CDR1 and CDR2 are MNHNS and SASEGT. This CDR3 contains 13 residues. The CDR3 protein is CASSEGWRGPHYF. The CDR3 nucleotides are TGTGCCAGCAGTGAAGGCTGGCGGGGGCCACACTATTTT.

This clone showed up just a few times. The chain links TRBV3-1 (or the pseudogene TRBV3-2) to TRBJ1-4; D perhaps matches TRBD1 (6 bases). V lost 7 bases and J 4 bases, leaving 13 bases between the germline ends. The CDR3 runs 14 residues. CDR1 is LGHDT and CDR2 is YNNKEL in the germline V gene (reference sequence). The chain's CDR3 is CASTLTGSNEKLFF. In DNA form, the CDR3 reads TGTGCCAGCACCCTGACAGGTAGTAATGAAAAACTGTTTTTT.

CDR3 sequence: CATTEGPGTIYF. DNA of the CDR3: TGTGCCACAACCGAGGGTCCGGGCACCATATATTTT. The chain recombines TRBV6-5 with TRBJ1-3; D is ambiguous. Trimming took off 10 bases at V and 9 bases at J, with 16 bases between the two ends. This CDR3 has 12 residues. Germline V lookup: CDR1 MNHEY, CDR2 SVGAGI.

The chain combines TRBV15 with TRBJ1-2; D is possibly TRBD1 (5 bases). V was trimmed by 0 bases and J by 5 bases, leaving 13 bases between them. The CDR3 covers 15 residues. CDR1 and CDR2 from the germline V gene are LNHNV and YYDKDF (reference sequence). This CDR3 is CATSRDMFGQYGYTF. The CDR3 DNA follows: TGTGCCACCAGCAGAGATATGTTCGGACAATATGGCTACACCTTC. Using reference TRBV15 and TRBJ1-2 for the parts outside the CDR3, the full variable domain is DAMVIQNPRYQVTQFGKPVTLSCSQTLNHNVMYWYQQKSSQAPKLLFHYYDKDFNNEADTPDNFQSRRPNTSFCFLDIRSPGLGDTAMYLCATSRDMFGQYGYTFGSGTRLTVV.

The chain couples TRBV6-1 to TRBJ2-3, with D hard to call. This CDR3 is built from 13 residues. From germline, CDR1 is MNHNS and CDR2 SASEGT. V was clipped by 1 base and J by 9 bases, with 11 bases between them. The CDR3, as DNA: TGTGCCAGCAGTGAAGTTTCCCAGGCAACGCAGTATTTT. As protein: CASSEVSQATQYF.

The V gene is TRBV13, the J gene TRBJ2-1, with 9 bases fitting TRBD1. The CDR3 is 15 amino acids. In germline, CDR1 is PRHDT, CDR2 FYEKMQ (reference sequence). Losses at the gene ends were 2 bases for V and 6 bases for J; bases not matched to a gene: 5. The chain's CDR3 is CASSLSGTGINEQFF. In DNA form, the CDR3 reads TGTGCCAGCAGCTTATCCGGGACAGGGATCAATGAGCAGTTCTTC. The variable domain in full, with the rest retrieved from reference TRBV13 and TRBJ2-1, is AAGVIQSPRHLIKEKRETATLKCYPIPRHDTVYWYQQGPGQDPQFLISFYEKMQSDKGSIPDRFSAQQFSDYHSELNMSSLELGDSALYFCASSLSGTGINEQFFGPGTRLTVL.